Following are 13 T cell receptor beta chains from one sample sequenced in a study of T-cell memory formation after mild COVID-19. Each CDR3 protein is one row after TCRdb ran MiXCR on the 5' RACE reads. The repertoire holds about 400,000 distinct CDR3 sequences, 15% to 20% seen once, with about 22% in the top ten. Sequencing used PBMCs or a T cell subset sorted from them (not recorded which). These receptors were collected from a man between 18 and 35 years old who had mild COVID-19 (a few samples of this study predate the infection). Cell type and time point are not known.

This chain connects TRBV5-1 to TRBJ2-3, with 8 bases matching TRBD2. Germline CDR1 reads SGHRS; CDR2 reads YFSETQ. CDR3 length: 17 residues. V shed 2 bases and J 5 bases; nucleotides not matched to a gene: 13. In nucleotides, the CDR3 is TGCGCCAGCAGCTTTACTACGGGGGGGCCGATCAAAGATACGCAGTATTTT. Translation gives CASSFTTGGPIKDTQYF.

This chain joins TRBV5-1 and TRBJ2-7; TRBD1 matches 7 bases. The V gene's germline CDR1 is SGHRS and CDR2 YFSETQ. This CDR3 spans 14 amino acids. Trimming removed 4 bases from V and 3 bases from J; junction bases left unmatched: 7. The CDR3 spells CASSPGDSYYEQYF. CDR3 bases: TGCGCCAGCAGCCCAGGGGACAGTTACTACGAGCAGTACTTC.

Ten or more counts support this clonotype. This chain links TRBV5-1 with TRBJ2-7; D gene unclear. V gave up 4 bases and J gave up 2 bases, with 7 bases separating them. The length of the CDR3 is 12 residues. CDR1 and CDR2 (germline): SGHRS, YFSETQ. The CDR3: CASSREPYEQYF. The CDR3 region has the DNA TGCGCCAGCAGCCGTGAACCCTACGAGCAGTACTTC. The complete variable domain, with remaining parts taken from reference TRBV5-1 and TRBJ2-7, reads KAGVTQTPRYLIKTRGQQVTLSCSPISGHRSVSWYQQTPGQGLQFLFEYFSETQRNKGNFPGRFSGRQFSNSRSEMNVSTLELGDSALYLCASSREPYEQYFGPGTRLTVT.

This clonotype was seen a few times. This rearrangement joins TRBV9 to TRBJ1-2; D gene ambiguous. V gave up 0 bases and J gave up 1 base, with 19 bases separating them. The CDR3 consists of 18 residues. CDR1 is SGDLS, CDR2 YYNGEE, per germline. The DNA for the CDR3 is TGTGCCAGCAGCGTAGCATCATCGGCACCCTCCTTTAACTATGGCTACACCTTC. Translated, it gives CASSVASSAPSFNYGYTF.

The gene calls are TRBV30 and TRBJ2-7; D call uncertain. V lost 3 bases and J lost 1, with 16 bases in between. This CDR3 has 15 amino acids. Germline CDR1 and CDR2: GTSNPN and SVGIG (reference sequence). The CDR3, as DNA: TGTGCCTGGAGCCGCACGTCTTTCCGGTCCTACGAGCAGTACTTC. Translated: CAWSRTSFRSYEQYF.

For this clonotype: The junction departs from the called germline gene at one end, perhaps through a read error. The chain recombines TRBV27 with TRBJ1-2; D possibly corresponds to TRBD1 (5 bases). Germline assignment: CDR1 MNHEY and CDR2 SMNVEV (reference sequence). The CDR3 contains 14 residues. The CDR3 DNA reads TGTGCCAGCAGTTTGAGCCCCAGGGTTTATGGCCACACCTTC. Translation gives CASSLSPRVYGHTF.

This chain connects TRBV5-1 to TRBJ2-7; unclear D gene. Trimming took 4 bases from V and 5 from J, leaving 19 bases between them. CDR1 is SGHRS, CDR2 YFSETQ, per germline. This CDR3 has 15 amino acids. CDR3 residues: CASSRSAGASHEQYV. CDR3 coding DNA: TGCGCCAGCAGCCGCTCAGCCGGCGCGTCCCACGAGCAGTACGTC.

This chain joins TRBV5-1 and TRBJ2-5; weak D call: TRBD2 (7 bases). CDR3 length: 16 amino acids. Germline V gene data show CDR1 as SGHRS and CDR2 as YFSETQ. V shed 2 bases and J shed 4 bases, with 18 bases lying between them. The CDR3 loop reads CASSFVQGGLGETQYF. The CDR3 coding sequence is TGCGCCAGCAGCTTCGTACAGGGTGGACTAGGAGAGACCCAGTACTTC.

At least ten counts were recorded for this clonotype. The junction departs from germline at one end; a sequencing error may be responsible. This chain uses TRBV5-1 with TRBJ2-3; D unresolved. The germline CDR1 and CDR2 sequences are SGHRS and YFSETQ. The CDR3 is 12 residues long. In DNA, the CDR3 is TGTGCCAGCAGCGTCAGCACAGATACGCAGTATTTT. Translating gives CASSVSTDTQYF.

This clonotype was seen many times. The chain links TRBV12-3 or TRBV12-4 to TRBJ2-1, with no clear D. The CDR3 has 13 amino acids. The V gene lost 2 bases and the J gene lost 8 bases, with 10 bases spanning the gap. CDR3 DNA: TGTGCCAGCAGTTTATCCCCAGTCGATGAGCAGTTCTTC. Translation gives CASSLSPVDEQFF.

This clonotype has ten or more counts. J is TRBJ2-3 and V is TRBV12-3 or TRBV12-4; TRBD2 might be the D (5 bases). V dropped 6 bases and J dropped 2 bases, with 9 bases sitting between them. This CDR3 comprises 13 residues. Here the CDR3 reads CASREDYTDTQYF. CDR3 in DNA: TGTGCCAGCAGGGAAGACTACACAGATACGCAGTATTTT.

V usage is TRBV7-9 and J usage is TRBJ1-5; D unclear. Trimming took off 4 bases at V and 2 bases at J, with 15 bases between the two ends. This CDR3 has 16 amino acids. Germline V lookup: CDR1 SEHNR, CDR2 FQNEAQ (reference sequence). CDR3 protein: CASSSIRTEGNQPQHF. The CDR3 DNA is TGTGCCAGCAGCTCGATACGTACAGAGGGCAATCAGCCCCAGCATTTT.

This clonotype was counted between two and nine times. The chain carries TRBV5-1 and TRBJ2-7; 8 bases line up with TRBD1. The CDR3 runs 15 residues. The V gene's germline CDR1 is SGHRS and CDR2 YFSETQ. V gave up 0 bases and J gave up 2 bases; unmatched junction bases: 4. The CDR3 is CASSLGTGTPYEQYF. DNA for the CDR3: TGCGCCAGCAGCTTGGGGACAGGGACCCCCTACGAGCAGTACTTC.